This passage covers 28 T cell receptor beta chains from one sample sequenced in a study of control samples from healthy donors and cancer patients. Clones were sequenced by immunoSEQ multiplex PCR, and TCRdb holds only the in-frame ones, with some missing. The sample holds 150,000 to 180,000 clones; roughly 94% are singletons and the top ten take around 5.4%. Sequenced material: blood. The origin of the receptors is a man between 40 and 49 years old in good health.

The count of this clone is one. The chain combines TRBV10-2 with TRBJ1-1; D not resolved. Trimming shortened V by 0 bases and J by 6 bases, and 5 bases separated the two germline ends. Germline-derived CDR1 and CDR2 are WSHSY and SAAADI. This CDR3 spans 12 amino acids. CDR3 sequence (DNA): TGCGCCAGCAGTGAGTCGTACTCTGAAGCTTTCTTT. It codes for CASSESYSEAFF.

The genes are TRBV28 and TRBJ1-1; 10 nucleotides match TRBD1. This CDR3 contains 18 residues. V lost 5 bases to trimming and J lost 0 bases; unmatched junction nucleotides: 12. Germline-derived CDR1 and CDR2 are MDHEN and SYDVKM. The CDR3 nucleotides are TGTGCCAGCAGTCCCCGACAGGGGGCCTCTTCCTTGAACACTGAAGCTTTCTTT. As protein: CASSPRQGASSLNTEAFF.

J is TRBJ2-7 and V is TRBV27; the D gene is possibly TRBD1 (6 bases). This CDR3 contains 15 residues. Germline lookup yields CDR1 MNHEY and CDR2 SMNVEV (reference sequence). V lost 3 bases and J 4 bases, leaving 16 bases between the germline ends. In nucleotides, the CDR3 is TGTGCCAGCAGTTTCCTCGCAACAGGGTATTACGAGCAGTACTTC. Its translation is CASSFLATGYYEQYF.

The CDR3 DNA is TGTGCTAGTGGTTTGGGGTCCGGCGGGGGCTACACCTTC. This encodes CASGLGSGGGYTF. This sequence joins TRBV12-5 and TRBJ1-2; D gene unclear. Trimming left V 1 base short and J 8 bases short, with 11 bases between. The CDR3 spans 13 residues. CDR1 is LGHNT and CDR2 is FRNRAP in the germline V gene.

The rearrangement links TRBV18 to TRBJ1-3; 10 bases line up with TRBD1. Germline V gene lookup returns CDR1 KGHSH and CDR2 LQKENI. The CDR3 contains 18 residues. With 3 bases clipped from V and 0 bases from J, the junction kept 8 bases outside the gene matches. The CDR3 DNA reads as TGTGCCAGCTCACCGGGACAGGGGATGCGACTCTCTGGAAACACCATATATTTT. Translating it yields CASSPGQGMRLSGNTIYF.

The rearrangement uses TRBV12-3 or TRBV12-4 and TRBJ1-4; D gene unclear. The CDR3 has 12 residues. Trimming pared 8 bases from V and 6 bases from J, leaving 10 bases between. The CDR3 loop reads CASAGGDEKLFF. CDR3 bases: TGTGCCAGCGCTGGCGGGGATGAAAAACTGTTTTTT.

This CDR3 reads CASSEAHDRVFYYGYTF. The CDR3 DNA is TGTGCCAGCAGTGAAGCTCACGACAGGGTTTTTTACTATGGCTACACCTTC. This chain connects TRBV2 to TRBJ1-2, with 7 bases that match TRBD1. The ends lost 0 bases at V and 3 bases at J; junction bases unmatched: 10. The CDR3 runs 17 residues. From germline, CDR1 is SNHLY and CDR2 FYNNEI.

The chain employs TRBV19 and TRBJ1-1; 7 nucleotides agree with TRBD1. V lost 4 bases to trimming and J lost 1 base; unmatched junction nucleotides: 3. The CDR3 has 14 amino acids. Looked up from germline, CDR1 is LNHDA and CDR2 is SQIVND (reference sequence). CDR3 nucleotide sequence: TGTGCCAGTAGTACCGGGACAGCGAACACTGAAGCTTTCTTT. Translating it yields CASSTGTANTEAFF.

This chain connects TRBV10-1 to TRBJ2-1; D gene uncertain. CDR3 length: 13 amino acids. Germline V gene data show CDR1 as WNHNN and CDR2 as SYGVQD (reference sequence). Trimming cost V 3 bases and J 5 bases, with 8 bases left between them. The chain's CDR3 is CASSEFDNNEQFF. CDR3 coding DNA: TGCGCCAGCAGTGAATTCGATAACAATGAGCAGTTCTTC.

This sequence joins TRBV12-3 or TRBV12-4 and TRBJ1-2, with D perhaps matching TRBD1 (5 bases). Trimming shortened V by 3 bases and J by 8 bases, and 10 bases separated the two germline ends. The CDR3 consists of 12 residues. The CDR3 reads CASSFTEGGYTF. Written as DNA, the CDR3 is TGTGCCAGCAGTTTTACCGAGGGGGGCTACACCTTC.

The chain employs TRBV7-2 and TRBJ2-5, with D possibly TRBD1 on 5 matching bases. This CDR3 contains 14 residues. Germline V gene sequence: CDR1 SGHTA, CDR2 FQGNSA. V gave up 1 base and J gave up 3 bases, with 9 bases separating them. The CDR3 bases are TGTGCCAGCAGCTTAGATATGACAGAAGAGACCCAGTACTTC. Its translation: CASSLDMTEETQYF.

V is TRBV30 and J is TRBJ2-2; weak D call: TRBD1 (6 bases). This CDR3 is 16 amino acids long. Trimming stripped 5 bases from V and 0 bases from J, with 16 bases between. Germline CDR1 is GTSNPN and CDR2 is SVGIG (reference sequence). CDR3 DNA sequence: TGTGCCTGGCGAAGAGGGGGACAATCGAACACCGGGGAGCTGTTTTTT. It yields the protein CAWRRGGQSNTGELFF.

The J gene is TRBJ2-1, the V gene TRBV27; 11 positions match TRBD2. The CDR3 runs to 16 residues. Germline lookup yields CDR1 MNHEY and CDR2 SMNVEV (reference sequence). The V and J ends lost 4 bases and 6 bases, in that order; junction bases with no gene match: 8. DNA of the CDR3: TGTGCCAGCAGTTCTATAGCGGGGGGGCTCTCCAATGAGCAGTTCTTC. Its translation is CASSSIAGGLSNEQFF.

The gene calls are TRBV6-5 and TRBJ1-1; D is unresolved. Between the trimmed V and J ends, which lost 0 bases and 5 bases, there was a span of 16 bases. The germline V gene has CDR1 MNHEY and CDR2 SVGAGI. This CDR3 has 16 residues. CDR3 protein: CASSYSFLGGKTEAFF. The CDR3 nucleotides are TGTGCCAGCAGTTACTCGTTTTTAGGAGGAAAGACTGAAGCTTTCTTT.

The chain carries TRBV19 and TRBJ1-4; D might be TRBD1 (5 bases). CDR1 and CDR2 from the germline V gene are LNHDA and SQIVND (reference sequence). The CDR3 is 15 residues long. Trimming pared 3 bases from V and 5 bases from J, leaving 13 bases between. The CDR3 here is CASSMVPGPNEKLFF. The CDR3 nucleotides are TGTGCCAGTAGTATGGTTCCGGGGCCCAATGAAAAACTGTTTTTT.

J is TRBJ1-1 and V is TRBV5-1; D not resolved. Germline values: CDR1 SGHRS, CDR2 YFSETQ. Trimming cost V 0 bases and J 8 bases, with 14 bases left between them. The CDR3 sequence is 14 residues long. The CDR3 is CASSLDGRAGEAFF. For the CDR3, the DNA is TGCGCCAGCAGCTTGGATGGTAGGGCGGGGGAAGCTTTCTTT.

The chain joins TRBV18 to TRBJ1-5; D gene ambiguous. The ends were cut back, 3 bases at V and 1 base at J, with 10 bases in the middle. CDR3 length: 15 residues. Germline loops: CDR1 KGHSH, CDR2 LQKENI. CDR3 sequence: CASSPGSSSNQPQHF. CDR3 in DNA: TGTGCCAGCTCACCGGGCAGCTCGAGCAATCAGCCCCAGCATTTT.

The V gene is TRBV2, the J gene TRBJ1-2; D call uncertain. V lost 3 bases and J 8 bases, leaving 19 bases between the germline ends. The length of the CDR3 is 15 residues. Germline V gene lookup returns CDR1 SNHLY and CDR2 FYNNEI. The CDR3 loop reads CASSDAGGRADGYTF. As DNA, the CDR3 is TGTGCCAGCAGTGACGCAGGAGGTCGGGCAGACGGCTACACCTTC.

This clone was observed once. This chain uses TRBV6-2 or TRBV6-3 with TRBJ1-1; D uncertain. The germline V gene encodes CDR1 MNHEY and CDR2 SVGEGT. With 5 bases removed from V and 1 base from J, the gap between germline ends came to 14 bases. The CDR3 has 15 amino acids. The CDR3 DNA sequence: TGTGCCAGCAGTCCCTATACCCCCGAGAACACTGAAGCTTTCTTT. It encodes CASSPYTPENTEAFF.

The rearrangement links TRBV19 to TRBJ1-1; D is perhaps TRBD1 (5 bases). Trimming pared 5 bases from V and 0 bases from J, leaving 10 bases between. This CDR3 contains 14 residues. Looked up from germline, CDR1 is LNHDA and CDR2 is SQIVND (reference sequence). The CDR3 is CASSQGPLNTEAFF. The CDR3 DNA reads TGTGCCAGTAGTCAGGGCCCCCTGAACACTGAAGCTTTCTTT. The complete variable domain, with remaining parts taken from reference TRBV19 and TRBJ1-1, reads DGGITQSPKYLFRKEGQNVTLSCEQNLNHDAMYWYRQDPGQGLRLIYYSQIVNDFQKGDIAEGYSVSREKKESFPLTVTSAQKNPTAFYLCASSQGPLNTEAFFGQGTRLTVV.

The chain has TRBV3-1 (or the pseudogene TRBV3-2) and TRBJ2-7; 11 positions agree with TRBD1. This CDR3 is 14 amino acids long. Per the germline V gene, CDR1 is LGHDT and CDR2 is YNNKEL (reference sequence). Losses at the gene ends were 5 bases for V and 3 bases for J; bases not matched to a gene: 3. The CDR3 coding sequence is TGTGCCAGCAGCTCCGGGACAGGGGGCTACGAGCAGTACTTC. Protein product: CASSSGTGGYEQYF.

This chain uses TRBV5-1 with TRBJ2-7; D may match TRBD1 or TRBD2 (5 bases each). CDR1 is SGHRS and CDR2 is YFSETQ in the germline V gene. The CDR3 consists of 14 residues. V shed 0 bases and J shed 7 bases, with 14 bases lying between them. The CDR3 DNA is TGCGCCAGCAGCTTGGAGACAGCTACGGGGGAGCAGTACTTC. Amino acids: CASSLETATGEQYF.

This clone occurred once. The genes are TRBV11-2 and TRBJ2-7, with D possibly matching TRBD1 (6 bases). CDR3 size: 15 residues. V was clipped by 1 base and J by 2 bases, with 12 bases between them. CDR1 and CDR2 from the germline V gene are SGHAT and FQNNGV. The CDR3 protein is CASSLAPTGPYEQYF. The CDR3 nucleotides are TGTGCCAGCAGCTTAGCCCCTACAGGGCCCTACGAGCAGTACTTC.

CDR3 nucleotide sequence: TGTGCCAGCAGTTCCGTGGGGACTCCTGACACCGGGGAGCTGTTTTTT. Protein product: CASSSVGTPDTGELFF. V gene TRBV27 combines with J gene TRBJ2-2, with D tentatively TRBD2 (6 bases). CDR1 and CDR2 (germline): MNHEY, SMNVEV (reference sequence). The V end was cut by 4 bases, the J end by 3 bases, with 15 bases between. CDR3 length equals 16 residues.

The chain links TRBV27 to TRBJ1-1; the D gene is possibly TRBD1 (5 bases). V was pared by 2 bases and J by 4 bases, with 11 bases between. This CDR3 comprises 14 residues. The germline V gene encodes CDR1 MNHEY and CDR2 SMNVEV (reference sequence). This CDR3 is CASSLTGTGTEAFF. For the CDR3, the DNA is TGTGCCAGCAGTTTAACCGGGACGGGCACTGAAGCTTTCTTT.

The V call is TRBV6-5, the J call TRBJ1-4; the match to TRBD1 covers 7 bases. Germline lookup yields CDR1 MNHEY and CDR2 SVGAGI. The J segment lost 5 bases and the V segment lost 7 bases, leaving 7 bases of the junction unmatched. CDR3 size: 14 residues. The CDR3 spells CASKVTGANEKLFF. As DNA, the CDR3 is TGTGCCAGCAAGGTCACAGGGGCGAATGAAAAACTGTTTTTT.

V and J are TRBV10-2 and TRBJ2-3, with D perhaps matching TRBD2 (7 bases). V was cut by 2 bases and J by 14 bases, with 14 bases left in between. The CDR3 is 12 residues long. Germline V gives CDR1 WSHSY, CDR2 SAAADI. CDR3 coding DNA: TGCGCCAGCAGTGAGGGCGGGGGCGCCGCGTATTTT. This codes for CASSEGGGAAYF.

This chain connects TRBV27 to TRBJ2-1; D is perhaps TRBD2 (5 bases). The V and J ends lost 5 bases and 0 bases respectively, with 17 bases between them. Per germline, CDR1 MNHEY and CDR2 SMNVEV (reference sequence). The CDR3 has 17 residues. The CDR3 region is CASSGPAGPVSYNEQFF. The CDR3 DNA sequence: TGTGCCAGCAGTGGGCCGGCGGGCCCCGTCTCCTACAATGAGCAGTTCTTC.